This T cell receptor beta chain was sequenced in a study of CD4 T cells in relation to SARS-CoV-2 and coronaviruses. This clone occurred a few times. Its antigen is undetermined. General study results and limits: Approximately 65% of donors had memory CD4+ clonotypes crossrecognizing SARS-CoV-2 and common cold coronavirus spike. Pre-pandemic and post-infection samples never came from the same donor.

The unexposed donors gave CD4+ T cells in about 2010-2019, prior to COVID-19. TCRdb's table, derived via immunoSEQ multiplex PCR, lists solely in-frame clones and lacks some. The data contain about 59,000 clones, just over 85% of them singletons. The TCR comes from a human donor in good health. Specimen: memory CD4+ T cells from PBMCs.

CDR3 DNA sequence: TGTGCCACCAGCAGAGCCAGCACAGATACGCAGTATTTT. This translates into CATSRASTDTQYF. The chain links TRBV15 to TRBJ2-3; D is unclear. The germline gives CDR1 LNHNV, CDR2 YYDKDF (reference sequence). The V gene lost 1 base and the J gene lost 0 bases, with 2 bases spanning the gap. CDR3 length equals 13 residues.